The rows below give T cell receptor beta chains drawn from one sample of a study of cytomegalovirus exposure and HLA in healthy donors. Data came from immunoSEQ multiplex PCR; TCRdb stores just in-frame clones and leaves some out. The table includes fewer than 120,000 clones, roughly 84% detected once. The sequenced material came from PBMCs. The receptors were sampled from a man under 40 in good health and CMV-seropositive. Each CDR3 is given with its conserved first and last residue. The D gene is left open where the match is weak. Only part of the rows carry a size: once, few, many, or a class if the clone is expanded.

NA TRBJ1-2 TRBV28 NA CASSLRGGSNYGYTF TGTGCCAGCAGTTTAAGGGGAGGCTCTAACTATGGCTACACCTTC
NA TRBJ2-7 TRBV10-1 NA CASPPFRGLDF TGCGCCAGCCCCCCATTCCGGGGGTTGGACTTC
NA TRBJ2-6 TRBV5-4 TRBD2 CASSLGGLSAGANVLTF TGTGCCAGCAGCTTGGGGGGACTAAGTGCTGGGGCCAACGTCCTGACTTTC
NA TRBJ1-2 TRBV4-1 NA CASSQVVGEDYGYTF TGCGCCAGCAGCCAAGTCGTAGGGGAGGATTATGGCTACACCTTC
NA TRBJ2-7 TRBV19 TRBD1 CASSPARGLRDEQYF TGTGCCAGTAGTCCGGCGAGGGGGCTTCGGGACGAGCAGTACTTC
once TRBJ1-6 TRBV19 TRBD1 CASSISAGTGTYNSPLHF TGTGCCAGTAGTATTTCCGCCGGGACAGGGACCTATAATTCACCCCTCCACTTT
once TRBJ1-1 TRBV20-1 TRBD1 CSARTGVGAFF TGCAGTGCCAGGACAGGGGTCGGAGCTTTCTTT
NA TRBJ2-5 TRBV10-3 TRBD2 CAISEWLAGVGQETQYF TGTGCCATCAGTGAGTGGCTAGCGGGGGTGGGGCAAGAGACCCAGTACTTC
NA TRBJ2-7 TRBV2 NA CASSGQVAYEQYF TGTGCCAGCAGTGGTCAGGTTGCCTACGAGCAGTACTTC
NA TRBJ1-2 TRBV9 TRBD1 CASSVLQTGNYGYTF TGTGCCAGCAGCGTCCTCCAGACAGGGAACTATGGCTACACCTTC
NA TRBJ1-5 TRBV5-1 NA CASSFSGSNQPQHF TGCGCCAGCAGCTTTTCAGGGAGCAATCAGCCCCAGCATTTT
many TRBJ2-2 TRBV4-3 TRBD2 CASSQDPPSGNTGELFF TGCGCCAGCAGCCAAGACCCCCCTAGCGGTAACACCGGGGAGCTGTTTTTT
NA TRBJ2-3 TRBV6-1 NA CASSESLAISTDTQYF TGTGCCAGCAGTGAATCACTAGCTATTAGCACAGATACGCAGTATTTT
NA TRBJ1-2 TRBV5-1 NA CASSHYGTNYGYTF TGCGCCAGCAGCCATTACGGGACTAACTATGGCTACACCTTC
NA TRBJ2-7 TRBV19 NA CASSTGGETPYEQYF TGTGCCAGTAGTACGGGGGGCGAAACCCCCTACGAGCAGTACTTC
once TRBJ2-7 TRBV27 TRBD1 CASSLTGQGIYEQYF TGTGCCAGCAGCCTTACGGGACAGGGGATCTACGAGCAGTACTTC
NA TRBJ1-1 TRBV25-1 NA CASSERTASNTEAFF TGTGCCAGCAGTGAAAGGACAGCCAGCAACACTGAAGCTTTCTTT
NA TRBJ2-7 TRBV25-1 NA CASSTSLFIYEQYF TGTGCCAGCTCGACATCTCTATTCATCTACGAGCAGTACTTC
NA TRBJ1-2 TRBV7-9 NA CSSSLSRDGYTF TGTTCCAGCAGCTTATCCAGGGATGGCTACACCTTC
NA TRBJ1-2 TRBV13 NA CASSFGRGGNYGYTF TGTGCCAGCAGCTTCGGCCGGGGAGGTAACTATGGCTACACCTTC
NA TRBJ1-2 TRBV5-1 TRBD1 CASSLRTGGDYGYTF TGCGCCAGCAGCCTCCGGACAGGGGGGGACTATGGCTACACCTTC
NA TRBJ2-3 TRBV5-4 TRBD2 CASSLGFTSGFPSTDTQYF TGTGCCAGCAGCTTGGGTTTTACTAGCGGGTTTCCTAGCACAGATACGCAGTATTTT